Included here is one T cell receptor (beta chain) sequence, with context. Germline CDR1 SGHAT, CDR2 FQNNGV. This CDR3 is 15 amino acids long. The V end lost 1 base, the J end lost 3 bases, and 9 bases lay between the germline ends. The sample originates from a study of blood T cell repertoires in COVID-19. Study-wide background: There were acute and convalescent COVID-19 samples, and they came from the United States, Italy and Spain.

Profiling relied on immunoSEQ multiplex PCR, and the TCRdb table lists in-frame clones only, not all of them. The data show roughly 220,000 clones, 80% to 90% seen once. The V call is TRBV11-2, the J call TRBJ2-2, with no clear D. Sequencing was carried out using peripheral blood. The clonotype was recovered from a man aged 50-59 years who had recovered from COVID-19. CDR3 sequence reads: CASSLVPGYTGELFF. For the CDR3, the DNA is TGTGCCAGCAGCTTAGTGCCGGGTTACACCGGGGAGCTGTTTTTT.